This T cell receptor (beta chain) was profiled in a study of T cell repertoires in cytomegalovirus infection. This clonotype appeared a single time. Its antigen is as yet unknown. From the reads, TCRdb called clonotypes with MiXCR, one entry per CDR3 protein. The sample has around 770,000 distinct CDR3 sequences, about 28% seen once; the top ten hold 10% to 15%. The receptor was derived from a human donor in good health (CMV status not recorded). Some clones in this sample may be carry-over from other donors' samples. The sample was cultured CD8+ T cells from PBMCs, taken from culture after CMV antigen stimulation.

The CDR3 is CASSLQGGNEKLFF. CDR3 in DNA: TGTGCCAGCAGTTTACAGGGAGGGAATGAAAAACTGTTTTTT. This chain uses TRBV12-3 or TRBV12-4 with TRBJ1-4, with D possibly matching TRBD1 (5 bases). This CDR3 comprises 14 residues. V lost 2 bases and J lost 5, with 9 bases in between.